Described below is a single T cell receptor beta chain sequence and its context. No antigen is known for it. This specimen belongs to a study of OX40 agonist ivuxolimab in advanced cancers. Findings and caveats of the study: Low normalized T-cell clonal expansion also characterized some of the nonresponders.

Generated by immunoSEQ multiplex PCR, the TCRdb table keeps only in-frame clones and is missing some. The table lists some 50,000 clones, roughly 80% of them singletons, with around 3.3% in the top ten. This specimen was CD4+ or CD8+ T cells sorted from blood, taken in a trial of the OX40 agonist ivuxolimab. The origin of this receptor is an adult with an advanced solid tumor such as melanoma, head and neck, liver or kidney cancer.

The CDR3 DNA reads as TGTGCCAGCAGCTTTGGGACACCCTACGAGCAGTACTTC. This encodes CASSFGTPYEQYF. The rearrangement joins TRBV11-2 to TRBJ2-5; D perhaps matches TRBD1 (6 bases). The J call could be wrong; TRBJ2-7 is a better fit for the DNA end. The CDR3 is made up of 13 amino acids. Germline CDR1 SGHAT, CDR2 FQNNGV.